This record covers a single T cell receptor (beta chain). Germline V lookup: CDR1 SGHRS, CDR2 YFSETQ. V dropped 0 bases and J dropped 4 bases, with 13 bases sitting between them. This CDR3 region has 15 residues. The data were taken from a study of blood T cell repertoires in COVID-19. Study overall: Spain, Italy and the United States supplied samples that represented acute and convalescent COVID-19.

The method was immunoSEQ multiplex PCR; TCRdb's version includes in-frame clones alone and lacks a portion of them. Of approximately 500,000 clones detected, roughly nine tenths appear once; the ten largest clones hold roughly 8%. The source material was peripheral blood. The gene calls are TRBV5-1 and TRBJ1-1, with D perhaps matching TRBD1 (5 bases). The TCR comes from a woman in her fifties or sixties with COVID-19, enrolled during active disease. For the CDR3, the DNA is TGCGCCAGCAGCTTGGGCCCCAGGGATAGCACTGAAGCTTTCTTT. This translates into CASSLGPRDSTEAFF.